The 30 T cell receptor beta chains in this list originate from one sample, sequenced in a study of shared clonotypes between healthy human individuals. Some clones are missing from TCRdb's copy, which holds only in-frame ones; the method was immunoSEQ multiplex PCR. Among approximately 710,000 clones, around 91% were seen once, and the ten largest hold about a third. Input material: memory CD8+ T cells from PBMCs. Documented subset: CD45RO+ cells pooled with CCR7-negative TemRA cells. These receptors originate from a young man in good health. Some clones in this sample may be carry-over from other donors' samples.

This clone was detected only once. V gene TRBV2 combines with J gene TRBJ2-7; D is unresolved. V lost 4 bases to trimming and J lost 7 bases, with 11 bases between them. This CDR3 has 12 amino acids. CDR1 SNHLY and CDR2 FYNNEI come from the germline V gene. The CDR3: CASSVDLWEQYF. DNA of the CDR3: TGTGCCAGCAGTGTTGACCTTTGGGAGCAGTACTTC.

The rearrangement links TRBV10-1 to TRBJ2-1; TRBD2 matches at 7 bases. J was trimmed by 4 bases and V by 4 bases; bases with no gene match: 4. CDR1 is WNHNN and CDR2 is SYGVQD in the germline V gene (reference sequence). CDR3 length: 14 amino acids. In nucleotides, the CDR3 is TGCGCCAGCAGTGCAAGCGGGGATTACAATGAGCAGTTCTTC. Its translation: CASSASGDYNEQFF.

This clone was recorded once. V usage is TRBV7-6 and J usage is TRBJ2-7; 9 bases map to TRBD2. With 2 bases clipped from V and 5 bases from J, the junction kept 13 bases outside the gene matches. The CDR3 loop spans 17 amino acids. From germline, CDR1 is SGHVS and CDR2 FNYEAQ. This CDR3 reads CASSLRPPRREGDEQYF. The DNA of the CDR3 is TGTGCCAGCAGCTTACGGCCCCCCCGGCGGGAGGGCGACGAGCAGTACTTC.

This clone was picked up one time. V and J are TRBV9 and TRBJ2-7, with TRBD2 identical over 9 bases. CDR1 is SGDLS and CDR2 is YYNGEE in the germline V gene. This CDR3 contains 15 residues. V shed 3 bases and J 5 bases; nucleotides not matched to a gene: 9. The CDR3 spells CASSASGRTLDEQYF. The DNA for the CDR3 is TGTGCCAGCAGCGCGAGCGGGAGGACCCTAGACGAGCAGTACTTC.

The rearrangement links TRBV4-3 to TRBJ2-7; 7 bases align to TRBD1. After removal of 2 bases from V and 3 bases from J, the junction contained 7 bases not matched to a gene. The CDR3 is 15 amino acids. CDR1 LGHNA and CDR2 YSLEER come from the germline V gene. CDR3 region: CASSQLDRTDYEQYF. In DNA, the CDR3 is TGCGCCAGCAGCCAACTGGACAGGACTGACTACGAGCAGTACTTC.

The genes are TRBV5-4 and TRBJ2-7; the match to TRBD1 covers 10 bases. The CDR3 is 14 amino acids. V lost 3 bases, J lost 3 bases, and 3 bases stayed unmatched. Per the germline V gene, CDR1 is SGHNT and CDR2 is YYREEE (reference sequence). In nucleotides, the CDR3 is TGTGCCAGCAGCTCAAGGGACAGGGGCTACGAGCAGTACTTC. Translation: CASSSRDRGYEQYF.

The J gene is TRBJ1-2, the V gene TRBV19; TRBD1 matches 9 bases. The CDR3 sequence is 15 residues long. V was clipped by 9 bases and J by 6 bases; unmatched bases: 14. Germline values: CDR1 LNHDA, CDR2 SQIVND (reference sequence). CDR3 DNA: TGTGCCAGCAACCGGGACAGGGTTTCGGGCGATGGCTACACCTTC. Translation gives CASNRDRVSGDGYTF.

In this sample, this clone turned up many times. V and J are TRBV9 and TRBJ1-2, with D possibly being TRBD1 (6 bases). Between the trimmed V and J ends, which lost 0 bases and 4 bases, there was a span of 16 bases. The CDR3 runs 16 residues. CDR1 and CDR2 (germline): SGDLS, YYNGEE. The CDR3 reads CASSVDSGAPSYGYTF. In DNA, the CDR3 is TGTGCCAGCAGCGTAGATTCGGGGGCCCCGAGCTATGGCTACACCTTC.

The chain is built from TRBV11-2 and TRBJ2-3, with TRBD1 matching over 8 bases. This CDR3 has 15 residues. After removal of 4 bases from V and 6 bases from J, the junction contained 9 bases not matched to a gene. Germline CDR1 reads SGHAT; CDR2 reads FQNNGV. CDR3 region: CASSSRQGHFDTQYF. CDR3 DNA: TGTGCCAGCAGCTCCCGACAGGGGCATTTTGATACGCAGTATTTT.

The V call is TRBV5-8, the J call TRBJ1-1; TRBD1 might be the D (5 bases). V lost 4 bases and J 11 bases, leaving 15 bases between the germline ends. The CDR3 runs 12 residues. Germline lookup yields CDR1 SGHTS and CDR2 YDEGEE. CDR3 amino acids: CASSVAQGKAFF. Written as DNA, the CDR3 is TGTGCCAGCAGCGTAGCTCAGGGAAAGGCTTTCTTT.

The V and J genes are TRBV27 and TRBJ2-1, with a tentative D call TRBD2 (6 bases). CDR1 is MNHEY, CDR2 SMNVEV, per germline (reference sequence). This CDR3 comprises 15 residues. V lost 6 bases and J lost 4, with 16 bases in between. CDR3 amino acids: CASRHAGREYNEQFF. DNA of the CDR3: TGTGCCAGCAGACACGCTGGGCGGGAATACAATGAGCAGTTCTTC.

The V call is TRBV27, the J call TRBJ2-5; 9 bases agree with TRBD1. Germline CDR1 reads MNHEY; CDR2 reads SMNVEV (reference sequence). Losses at the gene ends were 5 bases for V and 2 bases for J; bases not matched to a gene: 6. This CDR3 region has 15 residues. The CDR3 nucleotides are TGTGCCAGCAGTCCCGGGACAGGGCAGCAAGAGACCCAGTACTTC. Translation: CASSPGTGQQETQYF.

The chain couples TRBV11-2 to TRBJ2-7; 7 bases align to TRBD1. Trimming took 5 bases from V and 3 from J; bases not matched to a gene: 7. The CDR3 runs 14 residues. Germline loops: CDR1 SGHAT, CDR2 FQNNGV. The CDR3 is CASSQRDRSYEQYF. DNA for the CDR3: TGTGCCAGCAGCCAAAGGGACAGAAGCTACGAGCAGTACTTC.

The rearrangement joins TRBV6-1 to TRBJ1-2; 7 nucleotides match TRBD1. Unmatched junction bases numbered 8, after V lost 6 bases and J lost 1 base. Germline V gene sequence: CDR1 MNHNS, CDR2 SASEGT. This CDR3 region has 15 residues. CDR3: CASSFTGDFNYGYTF. The CDR3 DNA is TGTGCCAGCAGCTTTACAGGGGATTTTAACTATGGCTACACCTTC.

The V call is TRBV7-8, the J call TRBJ1-2; D gene ambiguous. Germline assignment: CDR1 SGHVS and CDR2 FQNEAQ. CDR3 length: 15 residues. Trimming stripped 1 base from V and 2 bases from J, with 11 bases between. The CDR3 region has the DNA TGTGCCAGCAGCTTAGAAAGGTTTGGGAACTATGGCTACACCTTC. Translation: CASSLERFGNYGYTF.

The V call is TRBV25-1, the J call TRBJ1-1, with D uncertain. With 6 bases removed from V and 3 bases from J, the gap between germline ends came to 8 bases. This CDR3 region has 12 residues. Looked up from germline, CDR1 is MGHDK and CDR2 is SYGVNS. CDR3 DNA: TGTGCCAGCAGGAGTTGGGACACTGAAGCTTTCTTT. This gives the protein CASRSWDTEAFF.

This chain links TRBV7-6 with TRBJ2-3, with 8 bases identical to TRBD2. With V trimmed by 1 base and J by 0 bases, 9 bases remained unmatched. The CDR3 is made up of 18 amino acids. Germline V gene data show CDR1 as SGHVS and CDR2 as FNYEAQ. CDR3 in DNA: TGTGCCAGCAGCTTAGACGGGAGGGTCCTTACGAGCACAGATACGCAGTATTTT. It specifies CASSLDGRVLTSTDTQYF.

The rearrangement links TRBV28 to TRBJ1-3, with D hard to call. The CDR3 has 15 amino acids. Germline-derived CDR1 and CDR2 are MDHEN and SYDVKM. V lost 4 bases, J lost 2 bases, and 12 bases lay in between. The CDR3 DNA reads TGTGCCAGCAGTTGGGATCCGCCGCCTGGAAACACCATATATTTT. This codes for CASSWDPPPGNTIYF.

V is TRBV6-6 and J is TRBJ1-1; maybe TRBD1 (6 bases). The CDR3 covers 15 residues. V lost 0 bases and J 4 bases, leaving 12 bases between the germline ends. Germline CDR1 MNHNY, CDR2 SVGAGI (reference sequence). CDR3 in DNA: TGTGCCAGCAGTTACTCTGGCAGGGGCTTCACTGAAGCTTTCTTT. It is translated as CASSYSGRGFTEAFF.

The rearrangement uses TRBV13 and TRBJ2-7; either TRBD1 or TRBD2 may supply D (5 bases each). In germline, CDR1 is PRHDT, CDR2 FYEKMQ (reference sequence). The CDR3 has 14 residues. V was shortened by 2 bases and J by 6 bases, with 14 bases between the two germline ends. DNA of the CDR3: TGTGCCAGCAGCTTACGCACAGCTGGGGGCGAGCAGTACTTC. This gives the protein CASSLRTAGGEQYF.

The chain carries TRBV7-2 and TRBJ1-3; unclear D gene. Germline assignment: CDR1 SGHTA and CDR2 FQGNSA. The CDR3 runs 14 residues. V shed 5 bases and J shed 1 base, with 9 bases lying between them. CDR3 loop: CASSPVGSGNTIYF. The CDR3 nucleotides read TGTGCCAGCAGCCCCGTCGGTTCTGGAAACACCATATATTTT.

This clone was counted ten times or more. V usage is TRBV6-1 and J usage is TRBJ1-4; D call uncertain. Trimming stripped 0 bases from V and 7 bases from J, with 9 bases between. Germline V gene data show CDR1 as MNHNS and CDR2 as SASEGT. CDR3 length equals 14 residues. The CDR3 DNA reads as TGTGCCAGCAGTGAAGCGATGGGAATTGAAAAACTGTTTTTT. As protein: CASSEAMGIEKLFF.

The chain has TRBV28 and TRBJ1-5; D gene ambiguous. This CDR3 contains 14 residues. From germline, CDR1 is MDHEN and CDR2 SYDVKM. The V end lost 3 bases, the J end lost 7 bases, and 13 bases lay between the germline ends. The CDR3 DNA reads as TGTGCCAGCAGTTTCTTCGCCCCCAGGCAGCCCCAGCATTTT. Translated, it gives CASSFFAPRQPQHF.

The rearrangement uses TRBV29-1 and TRBJ1-1, with D hard to call. In germline, CDR1 is SQVTM, CDR2 ANQGSEA. This CDR3 has 12 amino acids. The V end was cut by 3 bases, the J end by 7 bases, with 12 bases between. DNA of the CDR3: TGCAGCGTTGACTCCGCGAATGGTGAAGCTTTCTTT. Translating it yields CSVDSANGEAFF.

This sequence joins TRBV19 and TRBJ2-7, with TRBD2 as a possible D gene (5 bases). Trimming stripped 3 bases from V and 0 bases from J, with 12 bases between. Germline V gene sequence: CDR1 LNHDA, CDR2 SQIVND (reference sequence). This CDR3 is built from 15 residues. The CDR3 protein is CASSISNLASYEQYF. In DNA, the CDR3 is TGTGCCAGTAGTATTAGTAACCTAGCCTCCTACGAGCAGTACTTC.

This chain links TRBV6-4 with TRBJ2-1; TRBD2 aligns across 10 bases. The V gene end was trimmed by 0 bases and the J gene end by 5 bases; junction bases not matched to a gene: 4. This CDR3 comprises 16 residues. CDR1 and CDR2 from the germline V gene are MRHNA and SNTAGT. The CDR3 nucleotides read TGTGCCAGCAGTGACTCTCGGCTAGCGGGGGACAATGAGCAGTTCTTC. Its translation: CASSDSRLAGDNEQFF.

The V call is TRBV15, the J call TRBJ2-5; D is possibly TRBD1 or TRBD2 (5 bases each). Looked up from germline, CDR1 is LNHNV and CDR2 is YYDKDF (reference sequence). Trimming cost V 0 bases and J 4 bases, with 18 bases left between them. This CDR3 comprises 17 residues. CDR3 region: CATSRDPGRPLLETQYF. CDR3 bases: TGTGCCACCAGCAGAGATCCGGGGCGCCCCTTGTTAGAGACCCAGTACTTC.

V gene TRBV4-3 combines with J gene TRBJ2-3, with a possible D match to TRBD2 (5 bases). The germline V gene has CDR1 LGHNA and CDR2 YSLEER. Trimming cost V 0 bases and J 3 bases, with 16 bases left between them. CDR3 length equals 17 residues. This CDR3 reads CASSQEVRVGRTDTQYF. The CDR3 coding sequence is TGCGCCAGCAGCCAAGAAGTGAGGGTGGGTAGGACAGATACGCAGTATTTT.

The gene calls are TRBV4-1 and TRBJ1-3; D gene uncertain. The CDR3 is 17 amino acids. The V gene's germline CDR1 is MGHRA and CDR2 YSYEKL. The V end was cut by 0 bases, the J end by 0 bases, with 12 bases between. The CDR3, as DNA: TGCGCCAGCAGCCAAGATAAAACAGCTTCCTCTGGAAACACCATATATTTT. Its translation: CASSQDKTASSGNTIYF.

This rearrangement joins TRBV28 to TRBJ2-3; TRBD1 might be the D (5 bases). The length of the CDR3 is 14 residues. The V gene lost 2 bases and the J gene lost 2 bases, with 8 bases spanning the gap. Germline CDR1 reads MDHEN; CDR2 reads SYDVKM. DNA for the CDR3: TGTGCCAGCAGTTTACCTGGGGCCACAGATACGCAGTATTTT. Amino acids: CASSLPGATDTQYF. The variable domain in full, completed from reference TRBV28 and TRBJ2-3, reads DVKVTQSSRYLVKRTGEKVFLECVQDMDHENMFWYRQDPGLGLRLIYFSYDVKMKEKGDIPEGYSVSREKKERFSLILESASTNQTSMYLCASSLPGATDTQYFGPGTRLTVL.